A selection of T cell receptor beta chains follows, all from one sample in a study of regulatory T cells in long-lasting Graves disease. MiXCR, run by TCRdb on the multiplex PCR reads, gives a single entry per CDR3 protein. The top ten hold roughly 8% of the sample, which has about 470,000 distinct CDR3 sequences, more than 20% seen once. The material was peripheral blood mononuclear cells (PBMCs), obtained when the disease was refractory, from a patient treated with antithyroid drugs. The receptors derive from a female donor with Graves disease. Both conserved end residues are part of each CDR3. Each record gives: D gene, J gene, clone size, V gene, CDR3 DNA, CDR3 protein. A D gene is named only where the DNA matches it firmly. Clone size is shown for a subset of rows, as once, few, many or a class of expanded clone.

>-|TRBJ2-5|many|TRBV28
TGTGCCAGCAGCCCCAGGACATCAGAGACCCAGTACTTC
CASSPRTSETQYF
>-|TRBJ1-2|many|TRBV3-1
TGTGCCAGCAGCCAAGGAATAAGTGGCTACACCTTC
CASSQGISGYTF
>-|TRBJ2-2|few|TRBV29-1
TGCAGCGTTGCCCCCCCAAACACCGGGGAGCTGTTTTTT
CSVAPPNTGELFF
>-|TRBJ2-3|few|TRBV6-5
TGTGCCAGCAGTTCACCCCCAAGGGGGGATACGCAGTATTTT
CASSSPPRGDTQYF
>-|TRBJ2-5|-|TRBV4-1
TGCGCCAGTCAAAGCCGGTCCGGGAGCTCGGAGACCCAGTACTTC
CASQSRSGSSETQYF
>-|TRBJ2-7|few|TRBV24-1
TGTGCCACCAGTGATGGGCCCCTTACCTACGAGCAGTACTTC
CATSDGPLTYEQYF
>-|TRBJ1-1|-|TRBV15
TGTGCCACCAGCAGGGCCTTCGGACGGGAGAACACTGAAGCTTTCTTT
CATSRAFGRENTEAFF
>-|TRBJ2-6|-|TRBV7-3
TGTGCCAGCAGCTTAATAGGAGGATTTGGGGCCAACGTCCTGACTTTC
CASSLIGGFGANVLTF
>TRBD1|TRBJ1-4|many|TRBV6-5
TGTGCCAGCAGTTACGAGGGACAGGGGTTCGAAAAACTGTTTTTT
CASSYEGQGFEKLFF
>TRBD1|TRBJ2-7|-|TRBV6-1
TGTGCCAGCAACAAACCCGGGACAGGGGTCATGGAGCAGTACTTC
CASNKPGTGVMEQYF
>-|TRBJ1-1|many|TRBV6-4
TGTGCCAGCAACCGGGGCGTGGTGAACACTGAAGCTTTCTTT
CASNRGVVNTEAFF
>-|TRBJ2-7|few|TRBV11-2
TGTGCCAGCAGCACCGGGACGGTCTACGAGCAGTACTTC
CASSTGTVYEQYF
>-|TRBJ1-5|many|TRBV20-1
TGCAGTGCAGGGGCAGGGAGCAATCAGCCCCAGCATTTT
CSAGAGSNQPQHF
>TRBD2|TRBJ2-7|many|TRBV9
TGTGCCAGCAGCGTAGGTAGCGGGGCTCCCTACGAGCAGTACTTC
CASSVGSGAPYEQYF
>-|TRBJ2-2|few|TRBV5-1
TGCGCCAGCAGCTTGTCCCGCTTGGGGACCGGGGAGCTGTTTTTT
CASSLSRLGTGELFF
>TRBD1|TRBJ1-6|many|TRBV11-2
TGTGCCAGCAGCTTAATGGGGACAGGGGGCTTTTCACCCCTCCACTTT
CASSLMGTGGFSPLHF
>TRBD2|TRBJ2-7|many|TRBV29-1
TGCAGCGTTCTAGCGGGGAAGATTTTCGAGCAGTACTTC
CSVLAGKIFEQYF
>TRBD2|TRBJ2-7|many|TRBV2
TGTGCCAGCAGTGATCACTCCGGGACTAGCGGGAAGAGGTCCTACGAGCAGTACTTC
CASSDHSGTSGKRSYEQYF
>-|TRBJ2-7|-|TRBV28
TGTGCCAGCAGTTTATCCAACTACGGGGGAGCCGAGCAGTACTTC
CASSLSNYGGAEQYF
>TRBD1|TRBJ1-2|many|TRBV6-9
TGTGCCAGCAGTTACGGCGGGACAGGGGAGCTCGCGGGCTACACCTTC
CASSYGGTGELAGYTF
>TRBD2|TRBJ2-7|-|TRBV10-3
TGTGCCATCAGGAAGACTAGCGGCTACGAGCAGTACTTC
CAIRKTSGYEQYF
>-|TRBJ2-7|few|TRBV20-1
TGCAGTGCCAGTGAAACGTTGTGGACGGCAACGTACGAGCAGTACTTC
CSASETLWTATYEQYF
>-|TRBJ1-4|many|TRBV7-9
TGTGCCAGCAGCCCAATTCGGAACGAAAAACTGTTTTTT
CASSPIRNEKLFF
>TRBD1|TRBJ1-4|many|TRBV6-5
TGTGCCAGCAGTTACTCGGGACAGCCCAATGAAAAACTGTTTTTT
CASSYSGQPNEKLFF
>TRBD2|TRBJ2-2|-|TRBV20-1
TGCAGTGCTAATAGGGGACTAGACACCGGGGAGCTGTTTTTT
CSANRGLDTGELFF
>-|TRBJ2-7|few|TRBV20-1
TGCAGTGTCAGATGGGGGCGTGTCGCCTACGAGCAGTGCTTC
CSVRWGRVAYEQCF
>TRBD1|TRBJ2-7|-|TRBV7-9
TGTGCCAGCAGCCCTTGGAATCCGGGACAGGGGGCTTACGAGCAGTACTTC
CASSPWNPGQGAYEQYF
>TRBD1|TRBJ1-4|many|TRBV28
TGTGCCAGCAGTCCCGGGACAGGCGTTGAAAAACTGTTTTTT
CASSPGTGVEKLFF
>-|TRBJ1-1|few|TRBV6-1
TGTGCCAGCACCATCTACCCCACAGGGAGGAACACTGAAGCTTTCTTT
CASTIYPTGRNTEAFF
>TRBD2|TRBJ2-7|few|TRBV7-2
TGTGCCAGCAGCTTAGTTCGCGGGAGGGGCCTATACTACGAGCAGTACTTC
CASSLVRGRGLYYEQYF
>-|TRBJ2-7|many|TRBV11-1
TGTGCCAGCAGCTTAGGGACAGAACGAACCTACGAGCAGTACTTC
CASSLGTERTYEQYF
>TRBD2|TRBJ2-1|-|TRBV12-3/TRBV12-4
TGTGCCAGCAGGGGGGAACTAGCGGACAATGAGCAGTTCTTC
CASRGELADNEQFF
>TRBD2|TRBJ2-2|once|TRBV20-1
TGCAGTGCTAGAAGGCCGGGACTATCGGACCGGGCCGGGGAGCTGTTTTTT
CSARRPGLSDRAGELFF
>-|TRBJ2-2|many|TRBV24-1
TGTGCCACCGAGGCGGGAAGTGGAAACGGGGAGCTGTTTTTT
CATEAGSGNGELFF
>TRBD1|TRBJ2-7|many|TRBV28
TGTGCCAGCAGTCCCTCGGACAGGGACTACGAGCAGTACTTC
CASSPSDRDYEQYF
>-|TRBJ1-5|many|TRBV7-8
TGTGCCAGCAGCTTATCTGGCGGATATAGCAATCAGCCCCAGCATTTT
CASSLSGGYSNQPQHF
>TRBD1|TRBJ2-4|-|TRBV2
TGTGCCAGCAGCCCCCGACAGGGGCTGACCAAAAACATTCAGTACTTC
CASSPRQGLTKNIQYF
>-|TRBJ1-3|-|TRBV6-1
TGTGCCAGCACCCCGGACCAATCTGGAAACACCATATATTTT
CASTPDQSGNTIYF
>-|TRBJ2-7|few|TRBV27
TGTGCCAGCAGTTTGTATCCAGGGGAGAGGTACGAGCAGTACTTC
CASSLYPGERYEQYF
>-|TRBJ2-7|-|TRBV20-1
TGCAGTGCTAGAGTATGGGTATCCTCCTACGAGCAGTACTTC
CSARVWVSSYEQYF
>TRBD2|TRBJ2-7|-|TRBV27
TGTGCCAGCAGTTTAGCGGGGGGGATCTCCTACGAGCAGTACTTC
CASSLAGGISYEQYF
>TRBD2|TRBJ2-7|-|TRBV6-5
TGTGCCAGCAGTTCCGGGACTAGCGCCCAAAAATGGCTCGAGCAGTACTTC
CASSSGTSAQKWLEQYF
>TRBD2|TRBJ2-1|-|TRBV7-9
TGTGCCAGCAGCTTAGATGCGGGAGTGCAGAATGAGCAGTTCTTC
CASSLDAGVQNEQFF
>-|TRBJ1-6|few|TRBV30
TGTGCCTGGAGTGGGGGGGGGCATTCACCCCTCCACTTT
CAWSGGGHSPLHF
>-|TRBJ2-5|many|TRBV28
TGTGCCAGCAGTTTTTCCCCACCACGCGACAGCGGCCGGAAGACCCAGTACTTC
CASSFSPPRDSGRKTQYF
>-|TRBJ1-6|many|TRBV7-2
TGTGCCAGCAGCTTAACCTCGGGAAATTCACCCCTCCACTTT
CASSLTSGNSPLHF
>-|TRBJ2-7|many|TRBV2
TGTGCCAGCAGTGTAACAGACGAGCAGTACTTC
CASSVTDEQYF
>-|TRBJ1-5|many|TRBV2
TGTGCCAGCAGTACAGAGCTGGAGCAGCCCCAGCATTTT
CASSTELEQPQHF
>-|TRBJ1-1|-|TRBV10-3
TGTGCCATCAATCCCAAAAGGAACACTGAAGCTTTCTTT
CAINPKRNTEAFF
>TRBD2|TRBJ2-1|-|TRBV6-4
TGTGCCAGCAGACCCGGGACTAGCAATGAGCAGTTCTTC
CASRPGTSNEQFF
>TRBD2|TRBJ2-5|many|TRBV13
TGTGCCAGCAGCCAACGGACTAGCGGCACGGGGACCCAGTACTTC
CASSQRTSGTGTQYF